Presented here are 27 T cell receptor beta chains from one specimen sequenced in a study of metastatic and nonmetastatic thyroid tumors. Prior to thyroid surgery, none of the patients had received any treatment. TCRdb re-called the PCR reads with MiXCR. The sample shows some 23,000 clones, 9.5% to 13% of them seen only once. Sequencing was done on a sample of blood. These receptors all come from a female donor with papillary thyroid cancer or a benign thyroid nodule (not recorded which). Some clones in this sample may be carry-over from other donors' samples.

This clone was picked up many times. This sequence joins TRBV5-4 and TRBJ1-2; D perhaps matches TRBD1 (5 bases). The V gene lost 4 bases and the J gene lost 5 bases, with 12 bases spanning the gap. Germline V lookup: CDR1 SGHNT, CDR2 YYREEE (reference sequence). This CDR3 has 13 residues. The CDR3 sequence is CASSRTEGYGYTF. The CDR3 nucleotides read TGTGCCAGCAGCCGAACAGAGGGGTATGGCTACACCTTC.

Worth noting for this clone: Its ends do not fully match the called genes, so a read error is possible. The chain carries TRBV6-1 and TRBJ2-1; maybe TRBD1 (6 bases). The CDR3 totals 15 residues. Germline-derived CDR1 and CDR2 are MNHNS and SASEGT. The CDR3 spells CGSRLRDITYNEQFF. CDR3 bases: TGTGGCAGCAGGCTCCGGGACATAACATACAATGAGCAGTTCTTC.

In regard to this clone: At one end the junction does not follow the germline gene, possibly because of a read error. The chain employs TRBV6-5 and TRBJ2-7; 8 bases are a match to TRBD1. Germline CDR1 MNHEY, CDR2 SVGAGI. There are 14 residues in the CDR3. The DNA of the CDR3 is TGTGCCAGCAGTTACGGTACAGGGGGTTACGAGCATTACTTC. Amino acids: CASSYGTGGYEHYF.

At least ten counts were recorded for this clone. The chain is built from TRBV7-3 and TRBJ2-3; TRBD2 matches 8 bases. With 5 bases clipped from V and 4 bases from J, the junction kept 8 bases outside the gene matches. The germline V gene has CDR1 SGHTA and CDR2 FQGTGA. The CDR3 contains 15 residues. The CDR3 sequence: CASSLESGRPDTQYF. The CDR3 DNA is TGTGCCAGCAGCCTCGAAAGCGGGAGACCAGATACGCAGTATTTT.

In the case of this clone: A much more abundant neighbour one base away suggests this may be a read error. The gene calls are TRBV3-1 and TRBJ2-7; TRBD2 might be the D (6 bases). CDR1 is LGHDT and CDR2 is YNNKEL in the germline V gene (reference sequence). The CDR3 loop spans 17 amino acids. The V end lost 1 base, the J end lost 3 bases, and 19 bases lay between the germline ends. In DNA form, the CDR3 reads TGTGCCAGCAGCCAAGGTGCGGGCGGGGCATGGTTCTACGAGCAGTACTTC. Amino acid sequence: CASSQGAGGAWFYEQYF.

V usage is TRBV27 and J usage is TRBJ1-5, with D tentatively TRBD1 (5 bases). Trimming left V 4 bases short and J 4 bases short, with 20 bases between. The CDR3 is made up of 17 amino acids. CDR1 and CDR2 from the germline V gene are MNHEY and SMNVEV (reference sequence). CDR3 DNA sequence: TGTGCCAGCAGTTCTCCCGCCAGGGAGGGTTGGAATCAGCCCCAGCATTTT. Translation: CASSSPAREGWNQPQHF.

The rearrangement uses TRBV5-1 and TRBJ2-3; D may be TRBD2 (5 bases). The CDR3 contains 15 residues. V was shortened by 0 bases and J by 7 bases, with 15 bases between the two germline ends. Germline lookup yields CDR1 SGHRS and CDR2 YFSETQ. CDR3 region: CASSLVVRAAYTQYF. The DNA for the CDR3 is TGCGCCAGCAGCTTGGTCGTGAGGGCCGCATATACGCAGTATTTT.

This clone was counted at least ten times. The CDR3 DNA is TGTGCCAGCAGTACCATACACACAGATACGCAGTATTTT. This gives the protein CASSTIHTDTQYF. The chain joins TRBV12-3 or TRBV12-4 to TRBJ2-3; D gene ambiguous. V was shortened by 5 bases and J by 2 bases, with 8 bases between the two germline ends. The length of the CDR3 is 13 residues.

This clone was recorded many times. The chain carries TRBV7-2 and TRBJ1-2; D remains unclear. The CDR3 consists of 14 residues. The V and J ends lost 5 bases and 9 bases respectively, with 19 bases between them. Germline V gene data show CDR1 as SGHTA and CDR2 as FQGNSA. Here the CDR3 reads CASSTYRSTERYTF. CDR3 sequence (DNA): TGTGCCAGCAGCACCTACCGATCGACGGAGCGCTACACCTTC. The full variable domain, completed using reference TRBV7-2 and TRBJ1-2, is GAGVSQSPSNKVTEKGKDVELRCDPISGHTALYWYRQSLGQGLEFLIYFQGNSAPDKSGLPSDRFSAERTGGSVSTLTIQRTQQEDSAVYLCASSTYRSTERYTFGSGTRLTVV.

This clone appeared many times. This sequence may be a read error, since a much larger clone differs from it by one base. V gene TRBV6-4 combines with J gene TRBJ2-2; D unclear. Germline CDR1 and CDR2: MRHNA and SNTAGT. The V and J ends lost 4 bases and 4 bases respectively, with 7 bases between them. The CDR3 is 13 amino acids. The CDR3 spells CASSGWGTGELFF. The CDR3 DNA is TGTGCCAGCAGTGGATGGGGCACCGGGGAGCTGTTTTTT.

This clone occurred many times. The rearrangement uses TRBV24-1 and TRBJ2-5; 9 nucleotides line up with TRBD2. Germline loops: CDR1 KGHDR, CDR2 SFDVKD. The V segment lost 2 bases and the J segment 5 bases; nucleotides outside the gene matches: 2. The CDR3 totals 14 residues. CDR3 sequence reads: CATSDSSGGETQYF. CDR3 nucleotide sequence: TGTGCCACCAGTGATTCCAGCGGGGGGGAGACCCAGTACTTC.

This clone was seen a few times. This chain links TRBV20-1 with TRBJ1-1; D not certain. The CDR3 runs to 11 residues. V gave up 3 bases and J gave up 11 bases, with 13 bases separating them. The germline V gene has CDR1 DFQATT and CDR2 SNEGSKA (reference sequence). CDR3 in DNA: TGCAGTGCTAGTCAGCTTCATGATGCTTTCTTT. Translating it yields CSASQLHDAFF.

This clone is termed medium-sized (0.01 to 0.1%). The rearrangement uses TRBV27 and TRBJ2-7, with 9 bases fitting TRBD2. The CDR3 spans 15 residues. Germline CDR1 reads MNHEY; CDR2 reads SMNVEV (reference sequence). The V gene end was trimmed by 5 bases and the J gene end by 2 bases; junction bases not matched to a gene: 7. In DNA, the CDR3 is TGTGCCAGCAGTCCCCTAGCGGGAAGCACCTACGAGCAGTACTTC. Protein sequence: CASSPLAGSTYEQYF.

This clone was counted at least ten times. The genes are TRBV6-1 and TRBJ2-6; D uncertain. Trimming removed 6 bases at V and 0 bases at J, with 15 bases between. The germline V gene encodes CDR1 MNHNS and CDR2 SASEGT. This CDR3 region has 17 residues. This CDR3 is CASSPIGRTSGANVLTF. In DNA form, the CDR3 reads TGTGCCAGCAGCCCAATCGGACGGACCTCTGGGGCCAACGTCCTGACTTTC.

This clone was seen at least ten times. J is TRBJ1-1 and V is TRBV15; no firm D call. The germline CDR1 and CDR2 sequences are LNHNV and YYDKDF (reference sequence). Trimming removed 0 bases at V and 4 bases at J, with 9 bases between. This CDR3 region has 14 residues. CDR3 residues: CATSRERRTTEAFF. For the CDR3, the DNA is TGTGCCACCAGCAGAGAAAGACGGACCACTGAAGCTTTCTTT.

This clone was counted ten times or more. The V and J genes are TRBV19 and TRBJ2-7; maybe TRBD2 (6 bases). The CDR3 loop spans 15 amino acids. Trimming took off 3 bases at V and 5 bases at J, with 17 bases between the two ends. The germline CDR1 and CDR2 sequences are LNHDA and SQIVND (reference sequence). CDR3 in DNA: TGTGCCAGTAGTATTATCGGGGGAATGGTGGACGAGCAGTACTTC. Amino acids: CASSIIGGMVDEQYF.

The gene calls are TRBV6-5 and TRBJ1-6; D unresolved. Deletions cut 2 bases from V and 4 bases from J, with 3 bases between. The germline CDR1 and CDR2 sequences are MNHEY and SVGAGI. CDR3 length equals 13 residues. As DNA, the CDR3 is TGTGCCAGCAGTTACCTTTATAATTCACCCCTCCACTTT. Protein product: CASSYLYNSPLHF.

This clone has at least ten counts. This chain uses TRBV12-3 or TRBV12-4 with TRBJ2-3, with D uncertain. The CDR3 loop spans 11 amino acids. The V gene lost 5 bases and the J gene lost 8 bases, with 8 bases spanning the gap. The CDR3, as DNA: TGTGCCAGCAGTCCGGGTGCTACGCAGTATTTT. It yields the protein CASSPGATQYF.

The chain uses TRBV9 and TRBJ2-7, with D possibly matching TRBD2 (5 bases). V shed 4 bases and J shed 0 bases, with 11 bases lying between them. Germline V lookup: CDR1 SGDLS, CDR2 YYNGEE. This CDR3 is built from 14 residues. CDR3 sequence reads: CASSPSGNSYEQYF. In DNA form, the CDR3 reads TGTGCCAGCAGCCCCTCGGGGAACTCCTACGAGCAGTACTTC.

This clone was observed at least ten times. The chain recombines TRBV12-3 or TRBV12-4 with TRBJ2-4; D is ambiguous. The V end was cut by 3 bases, the J end by 5 bases, with 5 bases between. This CDR3 comprises 12 residues. Here the CDR3 reads CASSFGENIQYF. The CDR3, as DNA: TGTGCCAGCAGTTTTGGGGAAAACATTCAGTACTTC.

A few counts support this clone. Compared with germline, one end of the junction differs, possibly owing to a read error. The same CDR3 also results from other DNA sequences found in this sample. The genes are TRBV10-1 and TRBJ2-7; TRBD1 matches at 12 bases. From germline, CDR1 is WNHNN and CDR2 SYGVQD (reference sequence). The CDR3 has 15 amino acids. This chain's CDR3 is CASSESGTGGFEQYF. The CDR3 coding sequence is TGTGCCAGCAGTGAGTCTGGGACAGGGGGCTTCGAGCAGTACTTC.

This clone has at least ten counts. V and J are TRBV5-6 and TRBJ2-1, with TRBD2 matching 11 bases. Germline trimming cut 4 bases from V and 7 bases from J; bases unmatched to any gene: 10. This CDR3 region has 16 residues. Germline V CDR1 and CDR2: SGHDT, YYEEEE. In DNA form, the CDR3 reads TGTGCCAGCAGCCGAGGACTAGCGGGTCACTCGAATGAGCAGTTCTTC. It yields the protein CASSRGLAGHSNEQFF. The full variable domain, its missing parts supplied by reference TRBV5-6 and TRBJ2-1, is DAGVTQSPTHLIKTRGQQVTLRCSPKSGHDTVSWYQQALGQGPQFIFQYYEEEERQRGNFPDRFSGHQFPNYSSELNVNALLLGDSALYLCASSRGLAGHSNEQFFGPGTRLTVL.

A word on this clone: A read error may be the cause here, since a much bigger clone is one base away. This rearrangement joins TRBV9 to TRBJ2-1; D ambiguous. The germline V gene has CDR1 SGDLS and CDR2 YYNGEE. The CDR3 is made up of 14 amino acids. The CDR3 spells CASTRSEEYNEKFF. The CDR3, as DNA: TGTGCCAGCACCCGTAGTGAGGAATACAATGAGAAGTTCTTC.

As regards this clone: A read error may be the cause here, since a much bigger clone is one base away. Here the CDR3 omits its conserved ending phenylalanine or tryptophan, so a read error is the likely source. The rearrangement uses TRBV20-1 and TRBJ2-5; D gene ambiguous. Germline V CDR1 and CDR2: DFQATT, SNEGSKA (reference sequence). The germline V and J ends were trimmed by 1 base and 2 bases, with 11 bases remaining between them. CDR3 size: 14 residues. CDR3 sequence reads: CSARGQLHQETQYL. The CDR3 DNA is TGCAGTGCTAGAGGCCAGCTACATCAAGAGACCCAGTACCTC.

This clone is medium-sized by share. The chain employs TRBV28 and TRBJ2-7; the match to TRBD1 covers 7 bases. J gave up 3 bases and V 6 bases, and 11 bases lay outside the gene matches. The CDR3 consists of 15 residues. Germline CDR1 is MDHEN and CDR2 is SYDVKM. DNA for the CDR3: TGTGCCAGCAGGGGGACAGACCGAAACGACTACGAGCAGTACTTC. Residues: CASRGTDRNDYEQYF.

Many counts were recorded for this clone. A clone one base away is much larger, so this may be a read error. Other DNA sequences from this sample encode an identical CDR3 as well. V gene TRBV6-1 combines with J gene TRBJ2-7; TRBD1 matches at 7 bases. CDR1 and CDR2 (germline): MNHNS, SASEGT. Trimming at V came to 5 bases and at J to 5 bases, leaving 9 bases not matched to a gene. The CDR3 totals 14 residues. In DNA, the CDR3 is TGTGCCAGCAGTCCCAGAAGGGGGCCTCACGAGCAGTACTTC. Amino acids: CASSPRRGPHEQYF.

This clone was counted ten times or more. The chain employs TRBV20-1 and TRBJ2-7; either TRBD1 or TRBD2 may supply D (6 bases each). The CDR3 length is 14 residues. The V end was cut by 1 base, the J end by 2 bases, with 12 bases between. Looked up from germline, CDR1 is DFQATT and CDR2 is SNEGSKA (reference sequence). CDR3 coding DNA: TGCAGTGCTAGAGGGGAGAGGGGGGCCTACGAGCAGTACTTC. Protein sequence: CSARGERGAYEQYF.